Here is one TCR beta chain with its context. Its specificity is not known. The data were obtained in a study of shared clonotypes between healthy human individuals. Overall study results and limits: Clonotype sharing levels among donors were expected to vary with sequencing depth. Generally, estimated richness proved larger in naive subsets than it did in memory subsets.

The deep-level immunoSEQ assay was used. Assay: immunoSEQ multiplex PCR; the TCRdb copy retains only in-frame clones and omits some. The table lists 1,500,000 or so clones, around 98.5% of them singletons. Trimming cost V 5 bases and J 15 bases, with 14 bases left between them. Germline values: CDR1 SGHAT, CDR2 FQNNGV. CDR3 length: 11 residues. Adult donors, all healthy and HIV-negative, had no recent acute infections or vaccinations. Sequenced: naive CD4+ T cells sorted from blood. The subset was: CD45RA+ positively selected. This chain links TRBV11-2 with TRBJ2-1; D unresolved. The source is a man younger than 45 in good health. In DNA form, the CDR3 reads TGTGCCAGCAGCCGAACGGAGTTTCCGTTCTTC. Translation gives CASSRTEFPFF.